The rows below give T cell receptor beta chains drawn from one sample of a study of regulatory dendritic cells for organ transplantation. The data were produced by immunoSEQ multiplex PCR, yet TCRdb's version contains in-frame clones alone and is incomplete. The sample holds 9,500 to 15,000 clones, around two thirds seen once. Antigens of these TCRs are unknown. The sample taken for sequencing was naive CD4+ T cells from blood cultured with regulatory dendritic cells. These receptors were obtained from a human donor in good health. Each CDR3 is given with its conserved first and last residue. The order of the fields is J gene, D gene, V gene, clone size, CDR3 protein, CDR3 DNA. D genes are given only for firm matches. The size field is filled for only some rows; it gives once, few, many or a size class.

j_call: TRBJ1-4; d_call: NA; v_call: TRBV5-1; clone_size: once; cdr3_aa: CASRGGASNEKLFF; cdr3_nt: TGCGCCAGCAGAGGGGGGGCCTCTAATGAAAAACTGTTTTTT
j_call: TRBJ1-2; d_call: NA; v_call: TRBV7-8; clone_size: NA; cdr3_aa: CASSLRGVGTHGYTF; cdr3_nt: TGTGCCAGCAGCTTAAGAGGAGTCGGAACTCATGGCTACACCTTC
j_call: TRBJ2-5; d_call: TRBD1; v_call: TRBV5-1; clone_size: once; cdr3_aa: CASSLSDRVYETQYF; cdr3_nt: TGCGCCAGCAGCTTGTCGGACAGGGTGTACGAGACCCAGTACTTC
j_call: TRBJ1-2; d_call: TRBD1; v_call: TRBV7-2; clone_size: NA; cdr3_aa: CASSLDRGHGYTF; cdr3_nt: TGTGCCAGCAGCCTGGACAGGGGACATGGCTACACCTTC
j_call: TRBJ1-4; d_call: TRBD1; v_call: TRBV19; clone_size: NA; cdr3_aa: CASTPLGQGAATNEKLFF; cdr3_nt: TGTGCCAGTACCCCCCTAGGACAGGGGGCCGCAACTAATGAAAAACTGTTTTTT
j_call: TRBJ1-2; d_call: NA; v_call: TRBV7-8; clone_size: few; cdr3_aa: CASSSRQAINYGYTF; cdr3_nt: TGTGCCAGCAGCTCCCGACAGGCCATAAACTATGGCTACACCTTC
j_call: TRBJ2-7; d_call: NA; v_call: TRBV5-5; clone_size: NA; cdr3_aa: CASSIRELYEQYF; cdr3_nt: TGTGCCAGCAGCATCCGGGAGCTATACGAGCAGTACTTC
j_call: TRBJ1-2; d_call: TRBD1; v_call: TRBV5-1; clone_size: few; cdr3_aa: CASSTQGGDNYGYTF; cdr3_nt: TGCGCCAGCAGCACTCAGGGGGGAGATAACTATGGCTACACCTTC
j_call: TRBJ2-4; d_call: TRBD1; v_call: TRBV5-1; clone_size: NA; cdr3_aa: CASSLDGQGIQYF; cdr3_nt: TGCGCCAGCAGCTTGGACGGACAGGGTATTCAGTACTTC
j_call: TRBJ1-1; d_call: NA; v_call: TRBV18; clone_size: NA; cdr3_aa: CASSPGNGAEAFF; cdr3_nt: TGTGCCAGCTCCCCGGGAAATGGAGCTGAAGCTTTCTTT
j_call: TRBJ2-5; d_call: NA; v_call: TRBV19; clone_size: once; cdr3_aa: CASSPTGGKETQYF; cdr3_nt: TGTGCCAGTAGTCCGACAGGAGGTAAAGAGACCCAGTACTTC
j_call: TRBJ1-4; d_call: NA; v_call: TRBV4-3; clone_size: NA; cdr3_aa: CASSQSYATNEKLFF; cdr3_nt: TGCGCCAGCAGCCAGAGCTACGCAACTAATGAAAAACTGTTTTTT
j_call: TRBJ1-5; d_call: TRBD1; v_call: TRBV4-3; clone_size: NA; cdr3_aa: CASSQDDRDQPQHF; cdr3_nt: TGCGCCAGCAGCCAAGATGACAGGGATCAGCCCCAGCATTTT
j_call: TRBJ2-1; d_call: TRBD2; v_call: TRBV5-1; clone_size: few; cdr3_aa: CASSSSGGLYNEQFF; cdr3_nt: TGCGCCAGCAGCTCTAGCGGGGGCCTCTACAATGAGCAGTTCTTC
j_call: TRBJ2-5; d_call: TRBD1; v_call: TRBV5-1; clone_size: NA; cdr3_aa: CASSTLGTGGETQYF; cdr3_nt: TGCGCCAGCAGTACCTTAGGGACAGGTGGGGAGACCCAGTACTTC
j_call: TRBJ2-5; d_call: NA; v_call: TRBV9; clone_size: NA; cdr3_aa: CASSVEAGPWETQYF; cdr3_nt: TGTGCCAGCAGCGTAGAGGCGGGGCCATGGGAGACCCAGTACTTC
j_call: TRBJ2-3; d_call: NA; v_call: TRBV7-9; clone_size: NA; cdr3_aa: CASTLSATSTDTQYF; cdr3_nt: TGTGCCAGCACCCTCTCCGCAACTAGCACAGATACGCAGTATTTT
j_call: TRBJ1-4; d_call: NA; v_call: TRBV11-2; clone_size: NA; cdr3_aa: CASSLDQGRRLFF; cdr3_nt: TGTGCCAGCAGCTTAGATCAGGGGCGTAGACTGTTTTTT
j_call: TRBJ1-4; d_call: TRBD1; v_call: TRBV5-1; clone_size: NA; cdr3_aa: CASTAGQGGEKLFF; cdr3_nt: TGCGCCAGCACCGCGGGGCAGGGGGGCGAAAAACTGTTTTTT
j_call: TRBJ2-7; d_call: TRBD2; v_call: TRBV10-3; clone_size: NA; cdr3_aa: CAISAGPVEQYF; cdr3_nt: TGTGCCATCTCAGCGGGACCGGTGGAGCAGTACTTC
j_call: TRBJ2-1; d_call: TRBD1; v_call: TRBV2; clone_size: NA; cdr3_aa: CASTPGQGNEQFF; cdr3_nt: TGTGCCAGCACTCCCGGACAGGGAAATGAGCAGTTCTTC
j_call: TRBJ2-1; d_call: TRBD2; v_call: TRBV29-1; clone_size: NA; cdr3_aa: CSVEKGIAGGEAGQFF; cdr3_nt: TGCAGCGTTGAAAAAGGAATAGCGGGGGGCGAGGCGGGGCAGTTCTTC
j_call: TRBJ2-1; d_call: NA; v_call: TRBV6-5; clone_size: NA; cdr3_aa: CASSRYRSSYNEQFF; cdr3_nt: TGTGCCAGCAGCCGGTACAGGTCCTCCTACAATGAGCAGTTCTTC
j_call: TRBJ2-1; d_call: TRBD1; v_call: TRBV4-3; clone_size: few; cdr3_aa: CASSQDQTGWGHNNEQFF; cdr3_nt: TGCGCCAGCAGCCAAGACCAGACAGGGTGGGGCCACAACAATGAGCAGTTCTTC
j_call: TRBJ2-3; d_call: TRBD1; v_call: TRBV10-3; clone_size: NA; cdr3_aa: CAITPGGTDTQYF; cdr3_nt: TGTGCCATCACCCCAGGGGGTACAGATACGCAGTATTTT
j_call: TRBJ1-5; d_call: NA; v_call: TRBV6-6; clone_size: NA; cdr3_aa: CATGGANQPQHF; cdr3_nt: TGTGCCACCGGGGGGGCCAATCAGCCCCAGCATTTT
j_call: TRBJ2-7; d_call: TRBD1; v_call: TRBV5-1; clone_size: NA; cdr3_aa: CASSLMTGTDEQYF; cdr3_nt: TGCGCCAGCAGCTTGATGACAGGGACCGACGAGCAGTACTTC
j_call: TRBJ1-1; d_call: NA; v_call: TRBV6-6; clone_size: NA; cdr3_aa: CASIETGLWTEAFF; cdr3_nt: TGTGCCAGCATAGAAACAGGGCTTTGGACTGAAGCTTTCTTT
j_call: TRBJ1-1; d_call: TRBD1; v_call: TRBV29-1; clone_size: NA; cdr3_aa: CSGSRGQGTEAFF; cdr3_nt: TGCAGCGGATCCAGGGGGCAGGGCACTGAAGCTTTCTTT
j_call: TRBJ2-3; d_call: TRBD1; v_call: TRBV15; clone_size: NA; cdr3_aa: CATSIQGAGDTQYF; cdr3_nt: TGTGCCACCAGCATCCAGGGGGCCGGAGATACGCAGTATTTT
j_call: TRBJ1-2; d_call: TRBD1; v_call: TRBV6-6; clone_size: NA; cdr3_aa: CASSRQTGGRDGYTF; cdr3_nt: TGTGCCAGCAGTCGCCAAACAGGGGGCCGGGATGGCTACACCTTC
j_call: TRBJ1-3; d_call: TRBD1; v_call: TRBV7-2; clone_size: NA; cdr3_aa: CASSLYGTGFSGNTIYF; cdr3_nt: TGTGCCAGCAGCCTATACGGGACAGGGTTCTCTGGAAACACCATATATTTT
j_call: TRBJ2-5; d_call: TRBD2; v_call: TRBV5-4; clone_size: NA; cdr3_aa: CASSFLGTTQETQYF; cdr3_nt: TGTGCCAGCAGCTTTCTCGGGACTACCCAAGAGACCCAGTACTTC
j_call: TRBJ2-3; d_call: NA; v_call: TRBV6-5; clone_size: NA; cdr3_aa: CASVRGDTQYF; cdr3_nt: TGTGCCAGCGTCAGGGGAGATACGCAGTATTTT
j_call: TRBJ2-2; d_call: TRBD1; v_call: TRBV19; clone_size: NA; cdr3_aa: CASRQDRGDTGELFF; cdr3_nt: TGTGCCAGTAGGCAGGACAGGGGAGACACCGGGGAGCTGTTTTTT
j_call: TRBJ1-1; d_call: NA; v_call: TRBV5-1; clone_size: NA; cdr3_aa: CASSLLIQANTEAFF; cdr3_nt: TGCGCCAGCAGCTTGTTGATTCAGGCGAACACTGAAGCTTTCTTT
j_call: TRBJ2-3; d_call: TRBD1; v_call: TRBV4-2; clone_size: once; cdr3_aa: CASRVQGEDTQYF; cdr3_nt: TGTGCCAGCAGGGTACAGGGGGAGGATACGCAGTATTTT
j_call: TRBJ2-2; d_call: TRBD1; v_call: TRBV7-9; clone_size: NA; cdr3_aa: CASLGQGRLAGELFF; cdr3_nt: TGTGCCAGCTTGGGACAGGGACGGTTGGCCGGGGAGCTGTTTTTT
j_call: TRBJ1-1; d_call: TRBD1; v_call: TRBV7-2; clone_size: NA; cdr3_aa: CASSLWRGPTEAFF; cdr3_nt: TGTGCCAGCAGCTTATGGAGGGGGCCCACTGAAGCTTTCTTT
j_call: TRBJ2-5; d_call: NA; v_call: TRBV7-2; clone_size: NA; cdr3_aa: CASSPQGPGTQYF; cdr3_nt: TGTGCCAGCAGCCCACAGGGTCCGGGGACCCAGTACTTC
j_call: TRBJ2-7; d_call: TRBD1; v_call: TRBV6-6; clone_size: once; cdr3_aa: CASSGNRDSSYEQYF; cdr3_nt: TGTGCCAGCAGTGGAAACCGGGACAGCTCCTACGAGCAGTACTTC
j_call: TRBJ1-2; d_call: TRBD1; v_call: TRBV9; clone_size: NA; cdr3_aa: CASSAGTGGAFGYTF; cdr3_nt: TGTGCCAGCAGCGCAGGGACAGGGGGCGCGTTTGGCTACACCTTC
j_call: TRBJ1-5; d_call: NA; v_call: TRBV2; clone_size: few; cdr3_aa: CASRGGGTFRNQPQHF; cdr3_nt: TGTGCCAGCAGGGGTGGAGGGACGTTTCGGAATCAGCCCCAGCATTTT
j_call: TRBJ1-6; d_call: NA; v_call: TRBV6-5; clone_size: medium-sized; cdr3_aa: CASSTGIGTPLHF; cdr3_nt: TGTGCCAGCAGCACAGGCATAGGGACACCCCTCCACTTT
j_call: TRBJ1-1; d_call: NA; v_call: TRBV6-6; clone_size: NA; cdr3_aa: CASTRPGLSTEAFF; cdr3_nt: TGTGCCAGCACTCGACCCGGGTTGAGCACTGAAGCTTTCTTT
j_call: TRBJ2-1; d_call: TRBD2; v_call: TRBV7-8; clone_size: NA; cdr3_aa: CASSLFASGDYNEQFF; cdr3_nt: TGTGCCAGCAGCTTGTTCGCTAGCGGGGACTACAATGAGCAGTTCTTC
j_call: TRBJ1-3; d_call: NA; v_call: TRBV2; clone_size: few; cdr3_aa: CASSRQDLRGGNTIYF; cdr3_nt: TGTGCCAGCTCCAGGCAGGATCTACGAGGGGGAAACACCATATATTTT
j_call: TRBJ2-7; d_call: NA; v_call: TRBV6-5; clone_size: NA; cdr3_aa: CASSPRDTSYEQYF; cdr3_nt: TGTGCCAGCAGCCCTAGGGACACCTCCTACGAGCAGTACTTC
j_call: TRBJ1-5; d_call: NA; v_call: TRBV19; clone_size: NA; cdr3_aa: CASSLTDGLGDQPQHF; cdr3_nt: TGTGCCAGTAGTCTTACGGACGGACTGGGAGATCAGCCCCAGCATTTT
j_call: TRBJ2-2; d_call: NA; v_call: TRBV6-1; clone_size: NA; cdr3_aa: CASSEQGYTGELFF; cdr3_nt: TGTGCCAGCAGTGAACAGGGTTACACCGGGGAGCTGTTTTTT
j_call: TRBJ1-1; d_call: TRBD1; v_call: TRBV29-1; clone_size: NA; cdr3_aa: CSFHRRGRAFF; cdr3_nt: TGCAGCTTCCACCGGAGGGGGCGAGCTTTCTTT
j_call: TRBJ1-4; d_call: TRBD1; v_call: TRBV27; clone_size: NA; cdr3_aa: CASGVVRTGVEKLFF; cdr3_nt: TGTGCCAGCGGAGTTGTCCGGACAGGGGTGGAAAAACTGTTTTTT
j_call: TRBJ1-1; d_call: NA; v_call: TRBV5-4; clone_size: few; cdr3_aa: CASSFGGLGNTEAFF; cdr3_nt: TGTGCCAGCAGCTTCGGGGGGCTTGGGAACACTGAAGCTTTCTTT